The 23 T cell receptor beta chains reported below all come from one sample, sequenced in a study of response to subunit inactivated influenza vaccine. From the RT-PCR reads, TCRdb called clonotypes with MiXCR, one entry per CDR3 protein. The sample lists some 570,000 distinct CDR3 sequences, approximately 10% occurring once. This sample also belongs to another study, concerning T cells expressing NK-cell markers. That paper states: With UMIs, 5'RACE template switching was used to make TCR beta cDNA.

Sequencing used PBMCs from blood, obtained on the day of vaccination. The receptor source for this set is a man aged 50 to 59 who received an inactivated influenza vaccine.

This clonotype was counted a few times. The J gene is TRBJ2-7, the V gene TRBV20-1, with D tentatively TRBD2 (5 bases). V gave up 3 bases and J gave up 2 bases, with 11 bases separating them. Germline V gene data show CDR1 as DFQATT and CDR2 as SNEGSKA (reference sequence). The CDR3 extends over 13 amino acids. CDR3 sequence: CSASVRGTYEQYF. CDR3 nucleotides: TGCAGTGCTAGTGTCCGGGGAACCTACGAGCAGTACTTC.

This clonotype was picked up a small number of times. Here the CDR3 reads CSVAPRGQAETEAFF. The CDR3, as DNA: TGCAGCGTTGCTCCACGAGGACAGGCCGAGACTGAAGCTTTCTTT. The chain employs TRBV29-1 and TRBJ1-1; 7 bases align to TRBD1. Per germline, CDR1 SQVTM and CDR2 ANQGSEA. CDR3 length: 15 residues. V gave up 4 bases and J gave up 5 bases; unmatched junction bases: 13.

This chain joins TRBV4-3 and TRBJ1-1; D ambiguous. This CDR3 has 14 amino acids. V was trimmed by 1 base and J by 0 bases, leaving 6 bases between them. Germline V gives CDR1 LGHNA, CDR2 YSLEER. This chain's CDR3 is CASSQAAMNTEAFF. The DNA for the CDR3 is TGCGCCAGCAGCCAAGCAGCCATGAACACTGAAGCTTTCTTT.

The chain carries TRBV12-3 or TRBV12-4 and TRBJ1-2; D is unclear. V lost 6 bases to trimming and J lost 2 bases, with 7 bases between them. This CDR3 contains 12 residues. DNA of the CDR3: TGTGCCAGCAGAAACGCGAACTATGGCTACACCTTC. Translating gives CASRNANYGYTF.

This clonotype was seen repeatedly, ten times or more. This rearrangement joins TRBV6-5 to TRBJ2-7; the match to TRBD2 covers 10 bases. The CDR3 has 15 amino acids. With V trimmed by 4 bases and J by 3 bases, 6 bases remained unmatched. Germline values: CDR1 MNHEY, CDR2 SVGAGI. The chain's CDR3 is CASSSSGSTFYEQYF. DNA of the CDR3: TGTGCCAGCAGTTCTAGCGGGAGTACTTTCTACGAGCAGTACTTC.

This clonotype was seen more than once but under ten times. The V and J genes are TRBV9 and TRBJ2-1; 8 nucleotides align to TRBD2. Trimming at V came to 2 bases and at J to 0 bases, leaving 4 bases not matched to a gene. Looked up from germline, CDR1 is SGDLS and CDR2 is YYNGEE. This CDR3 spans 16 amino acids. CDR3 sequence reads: CASSVSGGPSYNEQFF. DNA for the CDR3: TGTGCCAGCAGCGTGTCGGGGGGGCCCTCCTACAATGAGCAGTTCTTC.

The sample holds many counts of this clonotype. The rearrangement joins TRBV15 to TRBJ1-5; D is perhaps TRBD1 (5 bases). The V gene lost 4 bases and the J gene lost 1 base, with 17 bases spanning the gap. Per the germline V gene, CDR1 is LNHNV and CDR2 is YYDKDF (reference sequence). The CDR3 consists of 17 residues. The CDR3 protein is CATSKDQGTVSNQPQHF. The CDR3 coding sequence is TGTGCCACCAGCAAAGATCAGGGTACAGTGAGCAATCAGCCCCAGCATTTT.

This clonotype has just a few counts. Here the CDR3 reads CASSPDRGHTGELFF. DNA for the CDR3: TGCGCCAGCAGTCCGGACAGGGGGCATACCGGGGAGCTGTTTTTT. This chain links TRBV5-1 with TRBJ2-2; 11 positions agree with TRBD1. CDR1 and CDR2 (germline): SGHRS, YFSETQ. This CDR3 region has 15 residues. V lost 5 bases to trimming and J lost 5 bases; unmatched junction nucleotides: 5. The variable domain in full, completed from reference TRBV5-1 and TRBJ2-2, reads KAGVTQTPRYLIKTRGQQVTLSCSPISGHRSVSWYQQTPGQGLQFLFEYFSETQRNKGNFPGRFSGRQFSNSRSEMNVSTLELGDSALYLCASSPDRGHTGELFFGEGSRLTVL.

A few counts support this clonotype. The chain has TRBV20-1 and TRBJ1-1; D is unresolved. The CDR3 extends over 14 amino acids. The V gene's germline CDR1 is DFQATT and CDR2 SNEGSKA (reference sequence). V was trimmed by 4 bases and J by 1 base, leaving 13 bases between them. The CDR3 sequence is CSATRPARNTEAFF. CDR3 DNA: TGCAGTGCTACAAGACCTGCGCGGAACACTGAAGCTTTCTTT.

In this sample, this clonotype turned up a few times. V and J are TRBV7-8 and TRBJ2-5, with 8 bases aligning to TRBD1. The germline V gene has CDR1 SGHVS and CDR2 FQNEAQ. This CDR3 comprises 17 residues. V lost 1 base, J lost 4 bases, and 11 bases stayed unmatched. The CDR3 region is CASSLVRQGARRETQYF. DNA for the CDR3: TGTGCCAGCAGCTTAGTGAGGCAGGGGGCGCGCCGAGAGACCCAGTACTTC.

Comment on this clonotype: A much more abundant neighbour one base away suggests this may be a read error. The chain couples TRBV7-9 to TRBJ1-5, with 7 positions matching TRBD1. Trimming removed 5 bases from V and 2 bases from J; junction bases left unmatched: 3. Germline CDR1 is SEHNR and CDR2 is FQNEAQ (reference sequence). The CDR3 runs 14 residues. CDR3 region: CASSHGTGNQPQHF. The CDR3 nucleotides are TGTGCCAGCAGCCATGGGACAGGCAATCAGCCCCAGCATTTT.

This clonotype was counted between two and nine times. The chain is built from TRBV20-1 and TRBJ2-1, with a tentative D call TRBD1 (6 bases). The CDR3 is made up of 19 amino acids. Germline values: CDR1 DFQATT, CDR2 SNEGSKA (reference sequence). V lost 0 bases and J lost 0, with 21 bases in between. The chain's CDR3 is CSARESTGKRWTSYNEQFF. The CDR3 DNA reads TGCAGTGCTAGAGAAAGTACAGGGAAGAGGTGGACCTCCTACAATGAGCAGTTCTTC.

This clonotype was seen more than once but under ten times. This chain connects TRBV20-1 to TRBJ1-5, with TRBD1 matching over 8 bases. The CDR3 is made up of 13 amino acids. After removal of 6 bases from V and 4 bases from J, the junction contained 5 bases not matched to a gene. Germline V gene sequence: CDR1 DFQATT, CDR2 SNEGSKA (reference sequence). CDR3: CSASRQGNQPQHF. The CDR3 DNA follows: TGCAGTGCCAGTAGACAGGGGAATCAGCCCCAGCATTTT.

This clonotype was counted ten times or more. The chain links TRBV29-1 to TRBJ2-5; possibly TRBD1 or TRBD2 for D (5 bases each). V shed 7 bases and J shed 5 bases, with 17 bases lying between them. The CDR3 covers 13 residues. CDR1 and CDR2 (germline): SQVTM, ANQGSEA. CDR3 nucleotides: TGCAGCGCTCCGTCCCAGGGCGGGGAGACCCAGTACTTC. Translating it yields CSAPSQGGETQYF.

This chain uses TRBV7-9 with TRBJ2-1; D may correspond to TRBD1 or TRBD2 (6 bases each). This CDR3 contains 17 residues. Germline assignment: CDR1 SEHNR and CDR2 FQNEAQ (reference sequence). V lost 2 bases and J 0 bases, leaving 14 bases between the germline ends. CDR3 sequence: CASSLSPGAGSYNEQFF. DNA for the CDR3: TGTGCCAGCAGCTTATCCCCGGGGGCAGGCTCCTACAATGAGCAGTTCTTC. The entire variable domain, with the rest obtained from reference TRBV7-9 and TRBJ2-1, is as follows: DTGVSQNPRHKITKRGQNVTFRCDPISEHNRLYWYRQTLGQGPEFLTYFQNEAQLEKSRLLSDRFSAERPKGSFSTLEIQRTEQGDSAMYLCASSLSPGAGSYNEQFFGPGTRLTVL.

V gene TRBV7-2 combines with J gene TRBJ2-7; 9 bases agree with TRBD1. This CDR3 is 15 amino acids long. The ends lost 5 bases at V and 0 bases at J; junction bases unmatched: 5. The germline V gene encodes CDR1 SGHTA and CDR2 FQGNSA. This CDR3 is CASSARQGVSYEQYF. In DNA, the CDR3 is TGTGCCAGCAGCGCCCGACAGGGGGTCTCCTACGAGCAGTACTTC.

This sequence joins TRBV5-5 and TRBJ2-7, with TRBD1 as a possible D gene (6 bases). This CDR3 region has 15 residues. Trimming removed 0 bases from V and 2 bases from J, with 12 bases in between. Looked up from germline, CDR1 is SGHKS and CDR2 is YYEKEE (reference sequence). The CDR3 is CASSLALGQAYEQYF. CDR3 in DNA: TGTGCCAGCAGCTTGGCCCTGGGACAAGCCTACGAGCAGTACTTC.

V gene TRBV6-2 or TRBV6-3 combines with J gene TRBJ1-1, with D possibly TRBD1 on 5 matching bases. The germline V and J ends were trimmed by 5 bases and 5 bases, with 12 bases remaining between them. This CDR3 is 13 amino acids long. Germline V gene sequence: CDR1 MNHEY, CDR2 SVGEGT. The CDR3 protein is CASSDDRGTEAFF. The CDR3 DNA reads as TGTGCCAGCAGTGACGACAGAGGGACTGAAGCTTTCTTT.

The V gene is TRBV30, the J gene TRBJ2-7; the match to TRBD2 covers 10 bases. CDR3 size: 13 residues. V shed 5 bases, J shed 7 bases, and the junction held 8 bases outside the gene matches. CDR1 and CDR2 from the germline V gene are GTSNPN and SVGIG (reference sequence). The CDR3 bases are TGTGCCTGGGCAAGCGGGAGGGCGTATGAGCAGTACTTC. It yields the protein CAWASGRAYEQYF.

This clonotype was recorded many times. Here the CDR3 DNA reads TGTGCCAGCAGCGTAGACGGTAGCAATCAGCCCCAGCATTTT. It encodes CASSVDGSNQPQHF. The gene calls are TRBV9 and TRBJ1-5; D unresolved. Germline lookup yields CDR1 SGDLS and CDR2 YYNGEE. Trimming shortened V by 0 bases and J by 0 bases, and 4 bases separated the two germline ends. The CDR3 contains 14 residues.

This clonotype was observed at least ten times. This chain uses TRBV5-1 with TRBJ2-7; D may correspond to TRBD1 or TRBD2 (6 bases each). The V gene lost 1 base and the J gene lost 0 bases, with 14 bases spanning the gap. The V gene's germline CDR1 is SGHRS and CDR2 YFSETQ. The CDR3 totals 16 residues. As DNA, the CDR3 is TGCGCCAGCAGCTTGCCAAAGGGGGGTAGCTCCTACGAGCAGTACTTC. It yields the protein CASSLPKGGSSYEQYF.

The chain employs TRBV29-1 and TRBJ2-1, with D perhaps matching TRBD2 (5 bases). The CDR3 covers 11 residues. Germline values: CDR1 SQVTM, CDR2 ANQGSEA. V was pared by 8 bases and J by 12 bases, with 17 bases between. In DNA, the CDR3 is TGCAGCACTATAAGGACTGGTTTGCAGTTCTTC. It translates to CSTIRTGLQFF.

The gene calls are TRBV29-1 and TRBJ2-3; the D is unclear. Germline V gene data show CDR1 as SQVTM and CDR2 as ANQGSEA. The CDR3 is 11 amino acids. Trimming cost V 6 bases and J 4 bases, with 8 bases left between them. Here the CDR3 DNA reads TGCAGCGTACAGACATCAGATACGCAGTATTTT. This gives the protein CSVQTSDTQYF.